This T cell receptor beta chain is drawn from a study of cytomegalovirus exposure and HLA in healthy donors. General observations from the study: Listed as cytomegalovirus-associated were 170 or so TCR beta chains.

Germline CDR1 SGHDT, CDR2 YYEEEE. The CDR3 is made up of 14 amino acids. Between the trimmed V and J ends, which lost 5 bases and 8 bases, there was a span of 16 bases. The assay was immunoSEQ multiplex PCR, and TCRdb's table has in-frame clones only and misses some. Of about 83,000 clones listed, 96% were seen once; the top ten hold approximately 1.3%. As to this clone: The antigen is unknown.

J is TRBJ1-4 and V is TRBV5-6; D not certain. The TCR comes from a woman under 30 in good health and CMV-seronegative. Sequenced input: PBMCs. CDR3 DNA sequence: TGTGCCAGCAGTTTCTCGGAGACGGTCGAAAAACTGTTTTTT. It specifies CASSFSETVEKLFF.